Here is one T cell receptor (beta chain) with its context. The antigen is unknown. The sample belongs to a study of cytomegalovirus exposure and HLA in healthy donors. Study results and caveats: There were fewer than 200 TCR beta chains listed as cytomegalovirus-associated. Usually a TCR sequence was rare, but some public TCRs were found in many donors.

Amplification used 60 Vbeta primers and 13 Jbeta primers. Measured with immunoSEQ multiplex PCR; TCRdb has only the in-frame clones, and not every one. Of around 150,000 clones listed, around two thirds were seen once; the top ten hold less than 11%. V was pared by 3 bases and J by 4 bases, with 17 bases between. CDR1 is SGHNT and CDR2 is YYREEE in the germline V gene (reference sequence). The CDR3 is 15 amino acids. The sample comprised PBMCs. The sequence derives from a man aged 25 to 40 in good health and CMV-seropositive. This chain connects TRBV5-4 to TRBJ2-7; a possible D gene is TRBD1 (6 bases). The CDR3 reads CASSSPSGAGYEQYF. The CDR3 DNA sequence: TGTGCCAGCAGCTCACCATCAGGGGCAGGTTACGAGCAGTACTTC.